The present T cell receptor (beta chain) was sequenced within a study of shared clonotypes between healthy human individuals. Study information: CD4 naive cells filled three plates per donor, CD4 memory three, CD8 naive two and CD8 memory one. Study-level findings and limits: Clonotype sharing among donors likely depends on sequencing depth.

The CDR3 sequence is 14 residues long. Trimming stripped 4 bases from V and 3 bases from J, with 13 bases between. Germline V CDR1 and CDR2: SGHRS, YFSETQ. A remark on this clone: The antigen is unknown.

Clones were sequenced by immunoSEQ multiplex PCR, and TCRdb holds only the in-frame ones, with some missing. The sample yields about 1.1 million clones, around 82% seen once. This clonotype was obtained from a young man in good health. Some clones in this sample may be carry-over from other donors' samples. The sequenced material came from memory CD4+ T cells from PBMCs. Subset given: CD45RA-negative fraction. The chain links TRBV5-1 to TRBJ1-2; D is undetermined. CDR3 coding DNA: TGCGCCAGCAGCGCCGGACGGGAAGACTATGGCTACACCTTC. Encoded protein: CASSAGREDYGYTF.